This T cell receptor beta chain was documented in a study of T-cell memory formation after mild COVID-19. About the study: The study found TCR clusters largely donor specific. Study-level findings and limits: Day 15 to 85 contracting clones showed balanced CD4/CD8; day 15 to 37 expanders favored CD4+. The CD4+ clones that contracted clustered mainly within CM and EM, and the CD8+ clones concentrated in EMRA.

V was clipped by 3 bases and J by 0 bases, with 15 bases between them. Per the germline V gene, CDR1 is DFQATT and CDR2 is SNEGSKA (reference sequence). The length of the CDR3 is 16 residues. Remarks on this clonotype: The antigen is undetermined. The CDR3 does not end in the conserved phenylalanine or tryptophan, so this is likely a read error.

TCRdb redid the calling of the 5' RACE reads with MiXCR, one entry per CDR3 protein. Of around 100,000 distinct CDR3 sequences in the sample, about 20% were seen once. The TCR sequence derives from a man aged 18 to 30 who had mild COVID-19 (a few samples of this study predate the infection). Cell type and time point are not known. The V gene is TRBV20-1, the J gene TRBJ2-4; D ambiguous. Sequenced input: PBMCs or a T cell subset sorted from them (not recorded which). The CDR3 sequence: CSASSSLGIAKNIQYL. CDR3 DNA sequence: TGCAGTGCTAGTTCAAGTCTGGGGATAGCCAAAAACATTCAGTACTTA.